The 9 T cell receptor beta chains reported below all come from one sample, sequenced in a study of blood T cell repertoires in COVID-19 (dated by TCRdb to 2020 to 2021). Library prep was done by the immunoSEQ multiplex PCR assay. TCRdb took this table from immuneACCESS and kept in-frame rearrangements with V and J called. Such tables lack part of the clones; where checked against another copy, unresolved V genes explain under half of the gap, and the rest is unexplained. The sample table lists about 370,000 clones, 80% to 90% of them with a count of one. In total, the top ten clones hold approximately 1% of the sample. Sequenced input: PBMCs or T cells enriched from blood (not recorded which). These receptors were taken from a young man who had recovered from COVID-19.

The rearrangement links TRBV7-9 to TRBJ2-2; D might be TRBD2 (5 bases). Trimming stripped 4 bases from V and 1 base from J, with 10 bases between. Germline values: CDR1 SEHNR, CDR2 FQNEAQ (reference sequence). CDR3 length equals 15 residues. The CDR3 region has the DNA TGTGCCAGCAGCTCAGCGGCAGGGAACACCGGGGAGCTGTTTTTT. Translation: CASSSAAGNTGELFF.

V and J are TRBV5-1 and TRBJ1-5; D possibly corresponds to TRBD1 (6 bases). The V end was cut by 0 bases, the J end by 5 bases, with 6 bases between. Germline V gene sequence: CDR1 SGHRS, CDR2 YFSETQ. The CDR3 contains 13 residues. The CDR3 sequence is CASSLDRDQPQHF. As DNA, the CDR3 is TGCGCCAGCAGCTTGGACAGGGATCAGCCCCAGCATTTT.

The sample holds one count of this clone. The chain has TRBV25-1 and TRBJ2-1; TRBD2 agrees at 7 bases. The germline V gene encodes CDR1 MGHDK and CDR2 SYGVNS. This CDR3 is built from 16 residues. The trim removed 8 bases at V and 2 bases at J, leaving 12 bases unmatched. The CDR3 nucleotides are TGTGCCAGCGCGACAGCGGGACCGATTACCTACAATGAGCAGTTCTTC. Translation gives CASATAGPITYNEQFF.

This clone has only one observation. The chain uses TRBV27 and TRBJ1-1, with D uncertain. CDR1 and CDR2 from the germline V gene are MNHEY and SMNVEV (reference sequence). The CDR3 length is 16 residues. Trimming took 6 bases from V and 0 from J, leaving 17 bases between them. CDR3: CASSPGLLTMNTEAFF. The CDR3 nucleotides read TGTGCCAGCAGCCCAGGACTATTAACTATGAACACTGAAGCTTTCTTT.

The rearrangement uses TRBV23-1 and TRBJ2-7; TRBD2 might be the D (6 bases). TRBV23-1 is flagged as an ORF with uncertain function. The germline V and J ends were trimmed by 8 bases and 4 bases, with 12 bases remaining between them. This CDR3 region has 12 residues. The CDR3 loop is CASWKGTYEQYF. CDR3 sequence (DNA): TGCGCCAGCTGGAAGGGGACTTACGAGCAGTACTTC.

CDR3 sequence reads: CASRDPRDGYTF. The CDR3 DNA is TGTGCCAGCAGAGACCCCAGGGATGGCTACACCTTC. The chain links TRBV25-1 to TRBJ1-2, with D maybe TRBD1 (5 bases). The CDR3 contains 12 residues. CDR1 is MGHDK and CDR2 is SYGVNS in the germline V gene. Trimming shortened V by 6 bases and J by 6 bases, and 11 bases separated the two germline ends.

CDR3 nucleotide sequence: TGTGCCAGCAGCGTAACCGGGACAGGGGTCTCGGAATATGAAAAACTGTTTTTT. Translation: CASSVTGTGVSEYEKLFF. V gene TRBV7-9 combines with J gene TRBJ1-4, with 10 nucleotides matching TRBD1. CDR1 SEHNR and CDR2 FQNEAQ come from the germline V gene (reference sequence). V shed 5 bases and J 6 bases; nucleotides not matched to a gene: 15. The CDR3 covers 18 residues.

This rearrangement joins TRBV25-1 to TRBJ2-2, with D perhaps matching TRBD1 (6 bases). V was shortened by 5 bases and J by 4 bases, with 17 bases between the two germline ends. Germline V CDR1 and CDR2: MGHDK, SYGVNS. This CDR3 contains 16 residues. The CDR3 DNA is TGTGCCAGCAGTTCCTATTTGGGGGCGGGCACCGGGGAGCTGTTTTTT. Protein: CASSSYLGAGTGELFF.

The chain couples TRBV3-1 (or the pseudogene TRBV3-2) to TRBJ1-6; maybe TRBD1 (6 bases). CDR1 and CDR2 (germline): LGHDT, YNNKEL (reference sequence). This CDR3 is built from 16 residues. V was trimmed by 2 bases and J by 7 bases, leaving 15 bases between them. CDR3 region: CASSQWGGYRNSPLHF. The CDR3 DNA reads TGTGCCAGCAGCCAATGGGGGGGCTACCGAAATTCACCCCTCCACTTT.